Listed below are T cell receptor beta chains from one sample, sequenced in a study of cytomegalovirus exposure and HLA in healthy donors. TCRdb keeps only in-frame clones here, not all; method: immunoSEQ multiplex PCR. Altogether 190,000 or so clones are present, over 65% being singletons, with the ten largest covering roughly 0.098%. The specimen sequenced was PBMCs. All receptors come from a boy aged 2 to 10 in good health and CMV-seronegative. The CDR3 runs from the conserved cysteine through the conserved F or W. A D gene is named only where the DNA matches it firmly. Expanded clones get a size class; other rows say once, few or many, or leave the size out.

j_call clone_size cdr3_length d_call v_call cdr3_aa cdr3_nt
TRBJ1-2 - 15 - TRBV4-1 CASSQAGNTNYGYTF TGCGCCAGCAGCCAAGCGGGGAACACTAACTATGGCTACACCTTC
TRBJ2-1 - 16 TRBD2 TRBV27 CASSPPLAGSYNEQFF TGTGCCAGCAGTCCTCCCCTAGCGGGCTCCTACAATGAGCAGTTCTTC
TRBJ2-3 - 15 TRBD2 TRBV19 CASSRGTSGAYTQYF TGTGCCAGTAGTAGGGGGACTAGCGGGGCGTATACGCAGTATTTT
TRBJ2-5 - 12 - TRBV5-1 CASSLYEGAQYF TGCGCCAGCAGCTTGTATGAAGGGGCCCAGTACTTC
TRBJ1-1 - 14 - TRBV11-2 CASSRGIPRTEAFF TGTGCCAGCAGCCGTGGCATCCCGAGGACTGAAGCTTTCTTT
TRBJ1-2 - 14 TRBD1 TRBV5-4 CASAGTGKGYGYTF TGTGCCAGCGCCGGGACAGGGAAGGGCTATGGCTACACCTTC
TRBJ2-3 - 15 TRBD2 TRBV6-5 CASKERGGNGDTQYF TGTGCCAGCAAAGAGCGGGGGGGCAATGGAGATACGCAGTATTTT
TRBJ2-7 - 17 TRBD1 TRBV11-2 CASSLDRGTGVTYEQYF TGTGCTAGCAGCTTAGATCGGGGGACAGGGGTCACCTACGAGCAGTACTTC
TRBJ1-2 - 16 - TRBV13 CASSRGSGGLAYGYTF TGTGCCAGCAGCCGGGGGTCGGGTGGCCTGGCCTATGGCTACACCTTC
TRBJ1-6 - 15 - TRBV5-1 CASSVDRRENSPLHF TGCGCCAGCAGCGTTGACAGGAGAGAGAATTCACCCCTCCACTTT
TRBJ1-1 few 13 TRBD1 TRBV5-6 CASTRTGGTEAFF TGTGCCAGCACCAGGACAGGGGGCACTGAAGCTTTCTTT
TRBJ2-1 - 17 TRBD2 TRBV10-3 CAISARLAGGAYNEQFF TGTGCCATCAGTGCCCGACTAGCGGGGGGCGCCTACAATGAGCAGTTCTTC
TRBJ1-2 few 13 - TRBV5-4 CASSYTGIYGYTF TGTGCCAGCAGCTATACAGGGATCTATGGCTACACCTTC
TRBJ1-1 few 12 - TRBV7-9 CASSLGQAEAFF TGTGCCAGCAGCTTAGGGCAGGCTGAAGCTTTCTTT
TRBJ2-7 - 15 - TRBV4-2 CASSQDFGGTYEQYF TGTGCCAGCAGCCAAGATTTTGGGGGGACCTACGAGCAGTACTTC
TRBJ2-7 - 12 TRBD1 TRBV6-1 CASSGTGYEQYF TGTGCCAGCAGTGGGACAGGGTACGAGCAGTACTTC
TRBJ2-1 - 14 - TRBV9 CASSPMSGENEQFF TGTGCCAGCAGCCCGATGTCCGGGGAGAATGAGCAGTTCTTC
TRBJ2-1 - 19 TRBD2 TRBV13 CASSLYFSSGDTSYNEQFF TGTGCCAGCAGCTTATACTTCTCTAGCGGCGATACCTCCTACAATGAGCAGTTCTTC
TRBJ1-2 - 15 TRBD1 TRBV6-5 CASSSPLTGKYGYTF TGTGCCAGCAGTTCCCCTTTGACAGGGAAGTATGGCTACACCTTC